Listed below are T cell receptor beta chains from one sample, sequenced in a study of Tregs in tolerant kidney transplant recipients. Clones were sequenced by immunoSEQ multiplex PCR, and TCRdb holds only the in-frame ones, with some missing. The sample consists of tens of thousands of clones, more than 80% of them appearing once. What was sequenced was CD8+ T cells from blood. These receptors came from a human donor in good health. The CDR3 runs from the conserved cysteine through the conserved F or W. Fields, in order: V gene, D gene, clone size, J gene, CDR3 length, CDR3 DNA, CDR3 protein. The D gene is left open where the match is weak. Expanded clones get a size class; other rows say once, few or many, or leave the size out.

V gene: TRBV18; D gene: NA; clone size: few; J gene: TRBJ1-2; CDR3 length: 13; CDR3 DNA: TGTGCCAGCTCACCTGCGGCCACGGCGAGCTACACCTTC; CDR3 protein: CASSPAATASYTF
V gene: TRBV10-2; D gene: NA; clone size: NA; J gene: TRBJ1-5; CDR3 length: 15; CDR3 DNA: TGCGCCAGCAGTGAGGGAACAGTTAGCAATCAGCCCCAGCATTTT; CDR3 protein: CASSEGTVSNQPQHF
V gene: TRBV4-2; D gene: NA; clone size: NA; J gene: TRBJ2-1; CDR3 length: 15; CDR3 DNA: TGTGCCAGCAGTCCCCAGGAGCGGGCCTACAATGAGCAGTTCTTC; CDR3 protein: CASSPQERAYNEQFF
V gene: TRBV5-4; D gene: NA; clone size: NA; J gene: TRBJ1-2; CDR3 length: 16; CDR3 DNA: TGTGCCAGCAGCCAGGGCCCCGCAGCCCCTAACTATGGCTACACCTTC; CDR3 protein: CASSQGPAAPNYGYTF
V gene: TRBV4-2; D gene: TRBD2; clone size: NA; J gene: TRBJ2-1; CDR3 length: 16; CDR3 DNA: TGTGCCAGCAGCCAACAAGCGGGGGGACGCGACAATGAGCAGTTCTTC; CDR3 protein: CASSQQAGGRDNEQFF
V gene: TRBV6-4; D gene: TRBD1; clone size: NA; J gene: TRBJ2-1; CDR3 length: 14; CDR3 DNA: TGTGCCAGCAGTGTCAACACAGGGGGCGATGAGCAGTTCTTC; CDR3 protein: CASSVNTGGDEQFF
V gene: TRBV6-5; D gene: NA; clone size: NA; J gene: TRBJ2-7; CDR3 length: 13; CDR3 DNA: TGTGCCAGCAGGCTCCTTGACCGTCGGGAGCAGTACTTC; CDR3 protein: CASRLLDRREQYF
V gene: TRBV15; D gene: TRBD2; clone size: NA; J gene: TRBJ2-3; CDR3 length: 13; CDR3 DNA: TGTGCCACCGGGGGAGGGGAGGTTGATACGCAGTATTTT; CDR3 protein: CATGGGEVDTQYF
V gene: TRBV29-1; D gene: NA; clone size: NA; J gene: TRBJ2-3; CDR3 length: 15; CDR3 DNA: TGCAGCGCCTCCGCAACGGGACGCCTCACAGATACGCAGTATTTT; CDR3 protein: CSASATGRLTDTQYF
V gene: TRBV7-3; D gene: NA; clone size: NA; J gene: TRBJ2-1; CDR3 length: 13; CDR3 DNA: TGTGCCAGCAGCCACGGGACGGCCAATGAGCAGTTCTTC; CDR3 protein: CASSHGTANEQFF
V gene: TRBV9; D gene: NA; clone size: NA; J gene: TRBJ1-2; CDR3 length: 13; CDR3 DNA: TGTGCCAGCAGCGTAGTACCTCTCCGGGGCTACACCTTC; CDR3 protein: CASSVVPLRGYTF
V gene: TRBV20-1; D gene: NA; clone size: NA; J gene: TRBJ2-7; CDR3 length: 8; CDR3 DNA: TGCAGTGCTGATGAGCAGTACTTC; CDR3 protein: CSADEQYF
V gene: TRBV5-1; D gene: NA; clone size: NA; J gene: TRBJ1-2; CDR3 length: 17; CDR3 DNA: TGCGCCAGCAGCATGTTTGGGCTGTTTAGTAGTACCTATGGCTACACCTTC; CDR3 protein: CASSMFGLFSSTYGYTF
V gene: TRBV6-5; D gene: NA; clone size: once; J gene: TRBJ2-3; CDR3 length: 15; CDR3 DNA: TGTGCCAGCAGTTACGGAGCGGGCGACACAGATACGCAGTATTTT; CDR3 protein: CASSYGAGDTDTQYF
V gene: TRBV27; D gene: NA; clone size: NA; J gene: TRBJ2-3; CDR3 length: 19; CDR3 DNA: TGTGCCAGCAGTCCAGGGGGGTACATTTGGGCGGGAGGCAGAAATACGCAGTATTTT; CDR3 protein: CASSPGGYIWAGGRNTQYF
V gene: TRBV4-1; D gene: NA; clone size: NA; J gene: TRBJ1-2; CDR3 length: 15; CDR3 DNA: TGCGCCAGCAGCCTCGATGGGAGGTCATACTATGGCTACACCTTC; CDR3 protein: CASSLDGRSYYGYTF
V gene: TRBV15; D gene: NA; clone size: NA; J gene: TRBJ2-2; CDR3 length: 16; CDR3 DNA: TGTGCCACCAGCAGAGTCAGGGGCCTGAACACCGGGGAGCTGTTTTTT; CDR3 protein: CATSRVRGLNTGELFF